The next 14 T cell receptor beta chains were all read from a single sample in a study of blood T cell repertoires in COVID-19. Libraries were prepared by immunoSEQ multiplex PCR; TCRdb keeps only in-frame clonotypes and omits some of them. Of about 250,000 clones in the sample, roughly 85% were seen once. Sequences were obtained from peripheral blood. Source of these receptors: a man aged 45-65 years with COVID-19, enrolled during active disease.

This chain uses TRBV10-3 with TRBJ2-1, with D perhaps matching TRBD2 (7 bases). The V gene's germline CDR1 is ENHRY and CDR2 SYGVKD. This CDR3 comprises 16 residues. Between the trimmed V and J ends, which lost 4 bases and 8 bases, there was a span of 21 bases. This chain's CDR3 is CAISGRGGSFDDEQFF. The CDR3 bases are TGTGCCATCAGTGGAAGGGGGGGATCCTTTGACGATGAGCAGTTCTTC.

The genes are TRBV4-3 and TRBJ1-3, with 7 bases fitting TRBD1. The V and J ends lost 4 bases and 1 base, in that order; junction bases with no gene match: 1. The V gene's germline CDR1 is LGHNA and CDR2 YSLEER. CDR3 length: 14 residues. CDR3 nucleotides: TGCGCCAGCAGCCCGACAGGGTCTGGAAACACCATATATTTT. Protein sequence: CASSPTGSGNTIYF.

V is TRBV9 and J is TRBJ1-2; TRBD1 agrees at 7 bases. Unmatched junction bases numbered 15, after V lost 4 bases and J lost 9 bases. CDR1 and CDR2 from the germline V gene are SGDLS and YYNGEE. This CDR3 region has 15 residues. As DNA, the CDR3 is TGTGCCAGCAGCACGATAAGGGGGCTGGGAGAGCGCTACACCTTC. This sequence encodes CASSTIRGLGERYTF.

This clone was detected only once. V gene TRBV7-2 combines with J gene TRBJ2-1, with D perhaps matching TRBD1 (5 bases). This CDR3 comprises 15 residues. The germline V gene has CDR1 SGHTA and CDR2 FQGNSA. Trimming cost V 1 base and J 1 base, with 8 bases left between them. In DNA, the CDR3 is TGTGCCAGCAGCTTAGAGGGGTATTCCTACAATGAGCAGTTCTTC. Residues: CASSLEGYSYNEQFF. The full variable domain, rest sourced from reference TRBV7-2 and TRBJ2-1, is GAGVSQSPSNKVTEKGKDVELRCDPISGHTALYWYRQSLGQGLEFLIYFQGNSAPDKSGLPSDRFSAERTGGSVSTLTIQRTQQEDSAVYLCASSLEGYSYNEQFFGPGTRLTVL.

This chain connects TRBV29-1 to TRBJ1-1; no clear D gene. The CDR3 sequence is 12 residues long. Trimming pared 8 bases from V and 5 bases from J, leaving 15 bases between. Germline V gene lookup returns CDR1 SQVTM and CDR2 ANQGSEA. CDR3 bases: TGCAGCACTACGATAAGTGGAACTGAAGCTTTCTTT. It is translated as CSTTISGTEAFF.

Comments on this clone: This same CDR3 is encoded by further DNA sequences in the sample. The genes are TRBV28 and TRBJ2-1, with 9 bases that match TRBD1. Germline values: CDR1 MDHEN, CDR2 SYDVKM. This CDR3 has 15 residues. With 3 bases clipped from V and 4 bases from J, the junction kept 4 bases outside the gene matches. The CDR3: CASSFPGTGYNEQFF. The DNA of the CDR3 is TGTGCCAGCAGTTTTCCCGGGACAGGGTACAATGAGCAGTTCTTC.

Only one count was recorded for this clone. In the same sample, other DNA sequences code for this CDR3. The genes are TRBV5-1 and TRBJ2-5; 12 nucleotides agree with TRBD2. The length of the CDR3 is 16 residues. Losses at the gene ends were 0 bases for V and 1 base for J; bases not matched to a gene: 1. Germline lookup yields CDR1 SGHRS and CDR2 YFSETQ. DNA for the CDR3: TGCGCCAGCAGCTTGGCACTAGCGGGGGGCCAAGAGACCCAGTACTTC. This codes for CASSLALAGGQETQYF.

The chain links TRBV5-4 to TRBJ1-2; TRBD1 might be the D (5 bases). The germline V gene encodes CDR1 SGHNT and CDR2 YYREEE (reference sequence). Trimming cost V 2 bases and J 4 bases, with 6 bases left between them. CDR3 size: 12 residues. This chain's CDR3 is CASSFGAYGYTF. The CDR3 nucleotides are TGTGCCAGCAGCTTTGGGGCCTATGGCTACACCTTC.

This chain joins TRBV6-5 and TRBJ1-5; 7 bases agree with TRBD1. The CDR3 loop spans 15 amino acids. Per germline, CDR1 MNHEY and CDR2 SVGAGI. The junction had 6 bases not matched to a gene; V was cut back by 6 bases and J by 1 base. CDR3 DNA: TGTGCCAGCAGAGCCGGGACAGAGAGCAATCAGCCCCAGCATTTT. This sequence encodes CASRAGTESNQPQHF.

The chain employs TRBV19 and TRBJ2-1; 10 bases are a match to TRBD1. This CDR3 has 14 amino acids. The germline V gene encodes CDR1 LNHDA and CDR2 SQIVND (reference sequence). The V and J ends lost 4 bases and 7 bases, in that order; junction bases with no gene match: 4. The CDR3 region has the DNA TGTGCCAGTAGTAAGGGACAGGGGATTAATGAGCAGTTCTTC. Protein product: CASSKGQGINEQFF.

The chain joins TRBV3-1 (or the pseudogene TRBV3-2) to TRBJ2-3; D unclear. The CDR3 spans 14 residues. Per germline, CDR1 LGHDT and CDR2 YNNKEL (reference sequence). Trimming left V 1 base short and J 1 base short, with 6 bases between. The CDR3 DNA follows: TGTGCCAGCAGCCAAGTTTCCGGCACAGATACGCAGTATTTT. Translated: CASSQVSGTDTQYF.

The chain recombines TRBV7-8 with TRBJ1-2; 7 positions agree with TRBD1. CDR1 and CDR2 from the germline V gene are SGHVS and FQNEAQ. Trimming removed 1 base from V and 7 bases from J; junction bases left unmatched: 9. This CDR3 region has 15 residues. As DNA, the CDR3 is TGTGCCAGCAGCTTAGAGGGGGCCAGAAGGAGTGGCTACACCTTC. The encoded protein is CASSLEGARRSGYTF.

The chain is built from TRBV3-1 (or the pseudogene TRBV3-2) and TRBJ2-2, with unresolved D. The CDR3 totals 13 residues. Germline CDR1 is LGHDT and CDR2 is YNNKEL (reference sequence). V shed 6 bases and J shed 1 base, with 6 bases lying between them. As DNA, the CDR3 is TGTGCCAGCAGTGGCGGGAACACCGGGGAGCTGTTTTTT. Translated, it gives CASSGGNTGELFF.

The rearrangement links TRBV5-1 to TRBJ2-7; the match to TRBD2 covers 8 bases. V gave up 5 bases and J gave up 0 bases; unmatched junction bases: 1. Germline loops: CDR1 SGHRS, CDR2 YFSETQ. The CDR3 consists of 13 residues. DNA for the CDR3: TGCGCCAGCAGTAGCGGGACCTCCTACGAGCAGTACTTC. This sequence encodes CASSSGTSYEQYF.